One sample yielded the 18 T cell receptor beta chains listed below, sequenced in a study of cytomegalovirus exposure and HLA in healthy donors. The PCR had 60 Vbeta and 13 Jbeta primers. TCRdb keeps only in-frame clones here, not all; method: immunoSEQ multiplex PCR. The sample contains around 120,000 clones, more than 70% of which appear only once. Sequencing was performed on PBMCs. All receptors derive from a human donor in good health.

The rearrangement joins TRBV11-2 to TRBJ2-7, with TRBD2 matching over 13 bases. CDR1 is SGHAT and CDR2 is FQNNGV in the germline V gene. Trimming took 2 bases from V and 4 from J; bases not matched to a gene: 8. The CDR3 has 17 amino acids. The CDR3 region is CASSLQGLAGNLYEQYF. In nucleotides, the CDR3 is TGTGCCAGCAGCTTACAGGGACTAGCGGGGAACCTTTACGAGCAGTACTTC.

The chain combines TRBV5-4 with TRBJ2-5; 9 bases fit TRBD1. The DNA end is a closer match to TRBJ2-7, so the J assignment may be wrong. Germline V gene lookup returns CDR1 SGHNT and CDR2 YYREEE (reference sequence). The CDR3 length is 17 residues. For the CDR3, the DNA is TGTGCCAGCAGCTTAAAAACATCCGGGACAGGGATTGGCGAGCAGTACTTC. It encodes CASSLKTSGTGIGEQYF.

The J gene is TRBJ2-3, the V gene TRBV5-6, with a weak D call TRBD2 (7 bases). Trimming shortened V by 3 bases and J by 4 bases, and 18 bases separated the two germline ends. CDR1 is SGHDT, CDR2 YYEEEE, per germline. This CDR3 has 16 residues. The CDR3 sequence: CASSSKRGGRSDTQYF. The DNA for the CDR3 is TGTGCCAGCAGCTCGAAGAGGGGGGGCCGTTCAGATACGCAGTATTTT.

The table lists this clone with many counts. The rearrangement joins TRBV19 to TRBJ1-1; D not certain. V dropped 2 bases and J dropped 4 bases, with 11 bases sitting between them. The CDR3 has 14 residues. The germline V gene has CDR1 LNHDA and CDR2 SQIVND (reference sequence). The CDR3 is CASSIWWGGTEAFF. The CDR3 bases are TGTGCCAGTAGTATATGGTGGGGAGGCACTGAAGCTTTCTTT.

The chain links TRBV15 to TRBJ1-1; 8 nucleotides agree with TRBD1. Germline V gene lookup returns CDR1 LNHNV and CDR2 YYDKDF (reference sequence). The J segment lost 1 base and the V segment lost 7 bases, leaving 5 bases of the junction unmatched. The CDR3 spans 14 residues. This chain's CDR3 is CATTPDRENTEAFF. CDR3 nucleotides: TGTGCCACCACTCCGGACAGGGAGAACACTGAAGCTTTCTTT.

This clone was counted once. The chain is built from TRBV5-1 and TRBJ1-1; no definite D call. V was trimmed by 3 bases and J by 1 base, leaving 10 bases between them. Germline CDR1 SGHRS, CDR2 YFSETQ. This CDR3 comprises 14 residues. The CDR3 loop reads CASSSGRRNTEAFF. CDR3 DNA: TGCGCCAGCAGCTCGGGGAGGAGGAACACTGAAGCTTTCTTT.

A few counts support this clone. The chain combines TRBV27 with TRBJ1-5; TRBD1 is a possible D gene (6 bases). The CDR3 runs to 14 residues. Germline lookup yields CDR1 MNHEY and CDR2 SMNVEV (reference sequence). V lost 5 bases and J lost 4, with 12 bases in between. Here the CDR3 DNA reads TGTGCCAGCAGTCCTGGACAGACTAATCAGCCCCAGCATTTT. Residues: CASSPGQTNQPQHF.

This chain uses TRBV6-5 with TRBJ2-2; perhaps TRBD1 as D (6 bases). V lost 8 bases, J lost 6 bases, and 7 bases lay in between. Germline lookup yields CDR1 MNHEY and CDR2 SVGAGI. The CDR3 is 11 amino acids. The CDR3 region is CASAGAGELFF. CDR3 bases: TGTGCCAGCGCAGGGGCCGGGGAGCTGTTTTTT.

A few counts support this clone. This sequence joins TRBV5-1 and TRBJ2-1; the match to TRBD2 covers 10 bases. Per the germline V gene, CDR1 is SGHRS and CDR2 is YFSETQ. The CDR3 covers 16 residues. The ends lost 0 bases at V and 6 bases at J; junction bases unmatched: 6. The CDR3, as DNA: TGCGCCAGCAGCTTGGTCACTAGCGGGAACGGCAATGAGCAGTTCTTC. This gives the protein CASSLVTSGNGNEQFF. Filled out from reference TRBV5-1 and TRBJ2-1, the complete variable domain reads KAGVTQTPRYLIKTRGQQVTLSCSPISGHRSVSWYQQTPGQGLQFLFEYFSETQRNKGNFPGRFSGRQFSNSRSEMNVSTLELGDSALYLCASSLVTSGNGNEQFFGPGTRLTVL.

This clone appeared a few times. The chain combines TRBV10-2 with TRBJ2-7, with D maybe TRBD1 (6 bases). This CDR3 spans 14 amino acids. Trimming took 5 bases from V and 3 from J, leaving 14 bases between them. CDR1 is WSHSY and CDR2 is SAAADI in the germline V gene. The CDR3 sequence is CASSIGTNYYEQYF. Written as DNA, the CDR3 is TGCGCCAGCAGTATCGGGACAAATTACTACGAGCAGTACTTC.

The gene calls are TRBV10-2 and TRBJ2-5, with TRBD2 as a possible D gene (5 bases). The V gene lost 4 bases and the J gene lost 2 bases, with 11 bases spanning the gap. The CDR3 has 14 residues. Germline V CDR1 and CDR2: WSHSY, SAAADI. The CDR3 here is CASSAARDQETQYF. Written as DNA, the CDR3 is TGCGCCAGCAGTGCAGCTCGGGATCAAGAGACCCAGTACTTC.

CDR3: CASMGWEENYGYTF. The CDR3 DNA is TGTGCCAGCATGGGCTGGGAGGAGAACTATGGCTACACCTTC. The chain links TRBV6-1 to TRBJ1-2; D call uncertain. Trimming took off 7 bases at V and 2 bases at J, with 14 bases between the two ends. Germline V CDR1 and CDR2: MNHNS, SASEGT. The CDR3 is made up of 14 amino acids.

The chain uses TRBV19 and TRBJ2-7, with 9 bases aligning to TRBD1. V shed 7 bases, J shed 2 bases, and the junction held 9 bases outside the gene matches. This CDR3 has 15 residues. The germline gives CDR1 LNHDA, CDR2 SQIVND (reference sequence). DNA of the CDR3: TGTGCCAGTACCCCTACCGGGACAGGGACCTACGAGCAGTACTTC. This sequence encodes CASTPTGTGTYEQYF.

J is TRBJ2-3 and V is TRBV5-1; tentative D call: TRBD1 (6 bases). This CDR3 region has 13 residues. Trimming stripped 6 bases from V and 1 base from J, with 9 bases between. CDR1 is SGHRS and CDR2 is YFSETQ in the germline V gene. The CDR3 here is CASTPGGTDTQYF. Written as DNA, the CDR3 is TGCGCCAGCACCCCAGGGGGCACAGATACGCAGTATTTT.

For this clone: One end of the junction fails to match germline, which may point to a read error. V gene TRBV19 combines with J gene TRBJ1-4; TRBD1 matches at 7 bases. Germline lookup yields CDR1 LNHDA and CDR2 SQIVND (reference sequence). This CDR3 contains 15 residues. CDR3 residues: CAGSISSRDSPKLFF. Written as DNA, the CDR3 is TGTGCCGGTAGTATAAGCTCCAGGGACAGTCCCAAACTGTTTTTT.

The genes are TRBV28 and TRBJ2-1; a weak D match, TRBD1 (5 bases). With 6 bases removed from V and 6 bases from J, the gap between germline ends came to 15 bases. Germline V gene lookup returns CDR1 MDHEN and CDR2 SYDVKM. The CDR3 has 14 amino acids. The CDR3 here is CASREITGGNEQFF. In DNA, the CDR3 is TGTGCCAGCAGGGAAATTACAGGTGGCAATGAGCAGTTCTTC. Full variable domain (remainder filled in from reference TRBV28 and TRBJ2-1): DVKVTQSSRYLVKRTGEKVFLECVQDMDHENMFWYRQDPGLGLRLIYFSYDVKMKEKGDIPEGYSVSREKKERFSLILESASTNQTSMYLCASREITGGNEQFFGPGTRLTVL.

The V call is TRBV13, the J call TRBJ2-3; 8 bases fit TRBD1. CDR1 and CDR2 (germline): PRHDT, FYEKMQ (reference sequence). V dropped 5 bases and J dropped 2; count of bases not matched to a gene: 9. There are 16 residues in the CDR3. DNA for the CDR3: TGTGCCAGCAGCAACTGGACAGGGAGGTCCACAGATACGCAGTATTTT. Its translation is CASSNWTGRSTDTQYF.

This clone turned up a few times. V gene TRBV5-6 combines with J gene TRBJ1-1; weak D call: TRBD1 (5 bases). Trimming shortened V by 4 bases and J by 3 bases, and 10 bases separated the two germline ends. The V gene's germline CDR1 is SGHDT and CDR2 YYEEEE. The CDR3 has 13 residues. CDR3 amino acids: CASSPGSDTEAFF. In DNA form, the CDR3 reads TGTGCCAGCAGCCCAGGGTCAGACACTGAAGCTTTCTTT.